The text below deals with one T cell receptor (beta chain). The record originates from a study of blood T cell repertoires in COVID-19. The overall study: The study drew acute and convalescent COVID-19 samples from the United States, Italy and Spain. The cDNA or gDNA used as material had been derived from T cells, B-cell-depleted T cells, or PBMCs.

J was trimmed by 4 bases and V by 7 bases; bases with no gene match: 10. Germline-derived CDR1 and CDR2 are MDHEN and SYDVKM. The CDR3 is made up of 15 amino acids. Original handling: Amplified reference gene primers provided the basis for estimating nucleated cell counts. This table comes from immunoSEQ multiplex PCR, and its TCRdb copy is limited to in-frame clones, with some not included. The DNA gave D and trimming, while V, J and clone size come from that table. Among some 300,000 clones listed, 85% to 90% were seen once. The sample consisted of peripheral blood. The genes are TRBV28 and TRBJ1-5; TRBD1 agrees at 7 bases. The receptor comes from a man between 65 and 85 years old with acute or convalescent COVID-19. CDR3 nucleotides: TGTGCCAGCAATGAGGGGGCGCTCGGAAATCAGCCCCAGCATTTT. The encoded protein is CASNEGALGNQPQHF.